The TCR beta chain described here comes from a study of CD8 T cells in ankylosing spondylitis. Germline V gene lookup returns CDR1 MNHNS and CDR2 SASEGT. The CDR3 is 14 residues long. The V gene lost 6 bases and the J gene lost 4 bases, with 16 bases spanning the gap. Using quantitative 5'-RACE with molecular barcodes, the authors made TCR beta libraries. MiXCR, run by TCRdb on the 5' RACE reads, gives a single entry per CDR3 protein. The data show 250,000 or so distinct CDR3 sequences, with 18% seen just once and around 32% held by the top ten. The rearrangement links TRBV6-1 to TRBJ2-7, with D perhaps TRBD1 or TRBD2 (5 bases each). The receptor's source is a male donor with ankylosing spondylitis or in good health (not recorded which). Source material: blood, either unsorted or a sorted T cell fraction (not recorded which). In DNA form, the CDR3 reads TGTGCCAGCAGGGGACGGGACGGACGATACGAGCAGTACTTC. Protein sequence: CASRGRDGRYEQYF.